Here is one T cell receptor beta chain with its context. Its antigen remains unknown. This sample stems from a study of human T cells and chemical hapten exposure. Study background: Patch tests applied 0.01% DPC to the upper back and were scored after 6 days. A patient group, mainly female, showed alopecia areata, totalis or universalis. Study-wide findings and caveats: PT1 expanded TCR numbers rose with patch test score.

Each CDR3 protein is one row after TCRdb ran MiXCR on the RACE reads. The data hold more than 35,000 distinct CDR3 sequences, with more than 6% observed a single time. The CDR3 contains 16 residues. Looked up from germline, CDR1 is SGHTA and CDR2 is FQGNSA. Trimming left V 2 bases short and J 0 bases short, with 11 bases between. Time point described: patch test 1, 2 weeks after DPC sensitization. Treatment noted: therapeutic diphenylcyclopropenone sensitization with weekly scalp DPC. Sequencing started from total RNA isolated from unfractionated whole blood. The specimen comprised whole blood, sampled in connection with sensitization to the hapten diphenylcyclopropenone (DPC). V is TRBV7-2 and J is TRBJ1-5; D ambiguous. The origin of this receptor is a woman aged 25 to 39 with alopecia areata. Some clones in this sample may be carry-over from other donors' samples. CDR3 loop: CASSLTGRISNQPQHF. DNA for the CDR3: TGTGCCAGCAGCTTAACCGGACGGATTAGCAATCAGCCCCAGCATTTT.